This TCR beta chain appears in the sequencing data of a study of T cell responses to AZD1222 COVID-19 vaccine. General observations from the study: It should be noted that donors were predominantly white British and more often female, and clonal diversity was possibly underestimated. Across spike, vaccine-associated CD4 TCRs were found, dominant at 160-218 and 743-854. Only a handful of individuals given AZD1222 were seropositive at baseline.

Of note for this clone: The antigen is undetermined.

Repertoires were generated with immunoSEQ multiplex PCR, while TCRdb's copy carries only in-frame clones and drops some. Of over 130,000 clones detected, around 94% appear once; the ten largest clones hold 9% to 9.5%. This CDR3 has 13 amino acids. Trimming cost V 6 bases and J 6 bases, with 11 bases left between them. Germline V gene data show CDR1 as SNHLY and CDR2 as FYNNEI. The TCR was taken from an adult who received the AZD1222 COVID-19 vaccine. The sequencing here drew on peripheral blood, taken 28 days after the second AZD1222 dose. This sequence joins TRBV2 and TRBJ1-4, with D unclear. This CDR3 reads CASSDYGDEKLFF. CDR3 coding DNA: TGTGCCAGCAGCGATTATGGGGATGAAAAACTGTTTTTT.